This T cell receptor (beta chain) is from a study of PD-1 blockade in classical Hodgkin lymphoma (dated by TCRdb to the early 2020s). Broadly, across the study: Nivolumab dosing was 3 mg/kg intravenously every 2 weeks, continuing until either disease progression or unacceptable toxicity. To define a peripheral blood immune signature of response to PD-1 blockade in classical Hodgkin lymphoma, the study combined TCR beta sequencing with CyTOF. The research as a whole found: Patients starting nivolumab less than 1 year after ASCT had lower diversity and were excluded from later analyses to avoid confounding by immune reconstitution. Baseline TCR diversity was reported to be lower in newly diagnosed patients than in healthy donors and to be lower still in relapsed/refractory patients. The study covered only a single clinical trial cohort, and the causes of the repertoire differences, possibly disease activity or prior therapy, were still not defined. Trial patients with a complete response had baseline diversity similar to that of newly diagnosed patients, while partial responders and progressors had significantly lower diversity. CD4+ but not CD8+ TCR diversity rose significantly by C4D1 (p=0.0027 vs p=0.16), most apparent in complete responders (p=0.02).

The time point label on this specimen signifies: cycle 2 day 1 (C2D1) of nivolumab. Relapse after autologous stem cell transplantation had occurred in all trial patients, and cohorts A, B and C were distinguished by prior brentuximab vedotin exposure. The trial cohort comprised a few dozen patients with relapsed/refractory classical Hodgkin lymphoma whose best overall responses were complete response, partial response or progressive disease. In the multi-cohort phase II CheckMate 205 trial, trial patients received single-agent nivolumab. An independent review committee assessed best overall response by applying the 2007 International Working Group response criteria. Trial PBMCs were collected immediately before nivolumab initiation (C1D1) and during therapy at cycle 2 day 1 and cycle 4 day 1. Peripheral blood was collected in 8 mL Vacutainer Cell Preparation Tubes, from which PBMCs were isolated by centrifugation and then cryopreserved.

Genomic DNA was extracted with the Qiagen DNeasy kit from unsorted PBMCs and from negatively selected CD4+ and CD8+ fractions. TCR beta CDR3 regions were subjected to amplification by immunoSEQ multiplex PCR with primers that anneal to V and J segments. A synthetic immune receptor repertoire was used to minimize amplification bias, and any remaining bias was removed computationally after sequencing. The original methods were these. Repertoire diversity was quantified as the Shannon entropy index using custom Python scripts. The unsorted, CD4+ and CD8+ repertoires were each analyzed separately, with the exception of combined analyses, where CD4+ and CD8+ sequences were merged in silico. Clonal expansion was defined as a frequency increase of at least 2-fold after treatment compared with C1D1, and clones undetected at baseline were assigned a pseudocount of 0.5. Singleton clones were defined as clones with 0 or 1 copy at C1D1, and non-singleton clones were defined as clones with 2 or more copies. Clones expanded in unsorted samples were annotated as CD4+, CD8+ or unknown by matching protein sequences in sorted samples from the same patient. Wilcoxon tests on paired samples were used to test diversity changes from C1D1 to C4D1. Here the immuneACCESS table is served through TCRdb, limited to in-frame sequences with V and J called. Missing clones are a known gap in these copies; in checked studies unresolved V genes cover under half, and the rest lacks a known reason. V and J calls and clone size are given by that table; D and trimming were obtained from the DNA. In this sample the table shows 20,000 to 25,000 clones, 70% to 80% of which occur a single time. Of the sample, 40% to 45% is held by the ten largest clones.

The CDR3 contains 11 residues, cysteine and phenylalanine counted. The entry retains the CDR3 DNA only, 33 bases that are in frame from base 1. CDR1 and CDR2, looked up from the germline V gene (reference sequence), are MNHNY and SVGAGI. Trimmed from V: 5 bases; trimmed from J: 14 bases; junction bases lacking a gene match: 4. Turning to this clone: Its antigen remains undetermined. Within one base of it there is no much larger clone, and no base qualities were kept.

This TCR derives from a human donor with classical Hodgkin lymphoma. This sample comprised peripheral blood mononuclear cells (PBMCs), obtained before the second cycle of nivolumab. The rearrangement joined TRBV6-6 to TRBJ2-1, with 9 bases matching TRBD1. CDR3 sequence: CASSPGTGKFF. The DNA sequence follows: TGTGCCAGCAGTCCCGGGACAGGGAAGTTCTTC.